Included here is one T cell receptor (beta chain) sequence, with context. The antigen is not known. CD8 memory was a combination that joined CD45RO+ cells with CCR7-negative CD45RA+ TemRA cells. The CDR3 covers 16 residues. V was trimmed by 6 bases and J by 4 bases, leaving 22 bases between them. Germline lookup yields CDR1 MNHEY and CDR2 SMNVEV (reference sequence). This entry is derived from a study of shared clonotypes between healthy human individuals. About 33,000 T cell genomes (about 210 ng DNA) went into each sorted-subset replicate. In the authors' workflow: Filtering differed for immunoSEQ, which gave only junction sequences without quality scores. Method: immunoSEQ multiplex PCR; TCRdb's copy keeps in-frame clones and lacks some. That table gives V, J and clone size, and the DNA gave D and trimming. The sample records approximately 100,000 clones, about 63% being singletons. Notes on the study in general: Generation probabilities were higher for clonotypes shared across all four sorted-subset donors than for unshared ones.

The sequence came from a woman younger than 45 in good health. The sequenced material came from memory CD8+ T cells sorted from blood. Subset given: CD45RO+ cells pooled with CCR7-negative TemRA cells. The J gene is TRBJ2-7, the V gene TRBV27; D might be TRBD1 (6 bases). The CDR3 DNA sequence: TGTGCCAGCAGGCATAGTAGCAGCAGGGGAATATACGAGCAGTACTTC. Amino acids: CASRHSSSRGIYEQYF.